The clone carrying this T cell receptor (beta chain) was recorded a few times. This entry comes from a study of T cells after yellow fever vaccination. Whole-study context: Fractions with few cells were prepared using SMART-Seq v4 Ultra Low Input. The study's findings and limits: Weaker overall was a secondary response that nonetheless peaked faster, on day 5 versus 15. Subsequent booster samples again held most clones from primary vaccination (around 96% CD4, 85% to 90% CD8).

The germline V gene encodes CDR1 SNHLY and CDR2 FYNNEI. The trim removed 4 bases at V and 8 bases at J, leaving 3 bases unmatched. This CDR3 region has 12 residues. One entry per CDR3 protein results from TCRdb running MiXCR on the 5' RACE reads. The data show around 88,000 distinct CDR3 sequences, with less than 15% seen just once and 20% to 25% held by the top ten. The origin of this receptor is a man aged 18 to 35 who received the YFV17D yellow fever vaccine. The chain carries TRBV2 and TRBJ1-2; TRBD1 aligns across 8 bases. The sequenced sample was CD8+ T cells not binding an NS4B(214-222) dextramer, sorted from PBMCs, obtained roughly 20 days after the first yellow fever vaccination. The CDR3 sequence: CASSGGQGGYTF. The CDR3 DNA follows: TGTGCCAGCAGTGGAGGACAGGGAGGCTACACCTTC.